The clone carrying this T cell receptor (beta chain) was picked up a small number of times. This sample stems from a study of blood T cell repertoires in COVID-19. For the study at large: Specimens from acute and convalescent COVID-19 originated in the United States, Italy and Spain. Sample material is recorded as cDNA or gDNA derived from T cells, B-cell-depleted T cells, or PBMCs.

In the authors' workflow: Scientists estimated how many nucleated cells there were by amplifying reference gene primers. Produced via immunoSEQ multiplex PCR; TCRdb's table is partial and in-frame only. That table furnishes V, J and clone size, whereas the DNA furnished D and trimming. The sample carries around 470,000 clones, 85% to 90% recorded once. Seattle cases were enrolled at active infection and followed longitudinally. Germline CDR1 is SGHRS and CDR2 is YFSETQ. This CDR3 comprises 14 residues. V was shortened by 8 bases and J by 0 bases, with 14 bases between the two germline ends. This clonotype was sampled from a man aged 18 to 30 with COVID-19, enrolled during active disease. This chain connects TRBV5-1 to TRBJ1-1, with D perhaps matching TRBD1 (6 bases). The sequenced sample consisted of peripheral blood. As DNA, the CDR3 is TGCGCCAGTAGGACAGAGACAGTGAACACTGAAGCTTTCTTT. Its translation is CASRTETVNTEAFF. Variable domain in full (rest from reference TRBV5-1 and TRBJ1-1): KAGVTQTPRYLIKTRGQQVTLSCSPISGHRSVSWYQQTPGQGLQFLFEYFSETQRNKGNFPGRFSGRQFSNSRSEMNVSTLELGDSALYLCASRTETVNTEAFFGQGTRLTVV.